This T cell receptor beta chain appears in the sequencing data of a study of metastatic and nonmetastatic thyroid tumors. Study information: The authors compared repertoires across blood and tumor or nodule tissue from malignant and benign thyroid patients.

This clone occurred a few times. Via MiXCR, TCRdb re-called the PCR reads. The table includes about 13,000 clones, roughly a quarter detected once. Before thyroid surgery, none of the patients had received any treatment. The specimen was blood. The TCR comes from a male donor with papillary thyroid cancer or a benign thyroid nodule (not recorded which). Some clones in this sample may be carry-over from other donors' samples.

In DNA, the CDR3 is TGTGCCATCACGGCGGGAAGGGAGTCGGGTGAGCAGTTCTTC. Its protein is CAITAGRESGEQFF. V is TRBV10-3 and J is TRBJ2-1, with D perhaps matching TRBD2 (6 bases). This CDR3 is built from 14 residues. The germline V gene has CDR1 ENHRY and CDR2 SYGVKD. Trimming stripped 7 bases from V and 9 bases from J, with 19 bases between.